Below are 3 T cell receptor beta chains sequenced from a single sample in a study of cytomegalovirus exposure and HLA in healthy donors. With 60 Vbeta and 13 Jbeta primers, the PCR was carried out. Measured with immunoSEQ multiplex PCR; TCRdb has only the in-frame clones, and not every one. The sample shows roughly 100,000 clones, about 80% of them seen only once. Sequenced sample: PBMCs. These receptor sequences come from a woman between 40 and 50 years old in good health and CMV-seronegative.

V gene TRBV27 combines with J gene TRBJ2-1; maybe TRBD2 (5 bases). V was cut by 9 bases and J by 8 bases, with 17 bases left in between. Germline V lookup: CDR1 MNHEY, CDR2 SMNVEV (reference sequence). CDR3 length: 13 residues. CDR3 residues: CASCSAHGDEQFF. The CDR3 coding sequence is TGTGCCAGTTGTAGCGCGCACGGGGATGAGCAGTTCTTC.

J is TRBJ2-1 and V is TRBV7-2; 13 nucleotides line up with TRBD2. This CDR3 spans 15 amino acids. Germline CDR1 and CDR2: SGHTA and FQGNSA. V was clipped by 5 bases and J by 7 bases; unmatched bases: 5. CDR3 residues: CASSQTSGRWNEQFF. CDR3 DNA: TGTGCCAGCAGCCAGACTAGCGGGAGGTGGAATGAGCAGTTCTTC.

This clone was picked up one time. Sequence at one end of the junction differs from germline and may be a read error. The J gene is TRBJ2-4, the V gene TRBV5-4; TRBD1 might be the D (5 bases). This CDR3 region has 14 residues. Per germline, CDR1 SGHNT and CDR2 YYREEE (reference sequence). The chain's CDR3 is CASRQDISENTQYF. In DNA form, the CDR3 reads TGTGCCAGCAGGCAGGACATCTCTGAGAACACTCAGTACTTC.